These T cell receptor beta chains were read from a single sample in a study of T cell responses to AZD1222 COVID-19 vaccine. Clones were sequenced by immunoSEQ multiplex PCR, and TCRdb holds only the in-frame ones, with some missing. The data show around 150,000 clones, just under 95% seen once. The sample was peripheral blood, taken on day 0 of AZD1222 vaccination. The receptors stem from an adult in good health. Each CDR3 is given with its conserved first and last residue. A D gene is named only where the DNA matches it firmly.

V,J,D,CDR3
TRBV19,TRBJ1-2,NA,CASSIPGINYGYTF
TRBV3-1/TRBV3-2,TRBJ2-3,NA,CASSQVTDTQYF
TRBV11-2,TRBJ2-2,NA,CASSSFPDPNTGELFF
TRBV28,TRBJ1-1,NA,CASSSKPAVNTEAFF
TRBV7-9,TRBJ1-6,NA,CASTRVDSYNSPLHF
TRBV19,TRBJ1-5,NA,CASSIIGQFNQPQHF
TRBV3-1/TRBV3-2,TRBJ1-5,TRBD1,CASSRGQGENQPQHF
TRBV29-1,TRBJ1-4,NA,CSVQGFATNEKLFF
TRBV28,TRBJ1-6,TRBD1,CASRRRDRINSPLHF
TRBV18,TRBJ1-4,NA,CASSRGQGNEKLFF
TRBV10-2,TRBJ2-7,NA,CASSEIWGGEQYF
TRBV27,TRBJ1-5,NA,CASSPFPNQPQHF
TRBV18,TRBJ2-1,TRBD1,CASSPGQGEEQFF
TRBV5-3,TRBJ2-1,NA,CARSGGHVYNEQFF
TRBV27,TRBJ1-5,NA,CASRQGRTQSNQPQHF
TRBV5-1,TRBJ2-3,NA,CASSFTEGTQYF
TRBV6-5,TRBJ1-2,NA,CASSYSGQTYGYTF
TRBV7-2,TRBJ1-1,NA,CASSLGPTGNTEAFF
TRBV7-2,TRBJ2-7,NA,CASSFGPRHEQYF
TRBV5-4,TRBJ1-6,NA,CASSLNSYNSPLHF
TRBV24-1,TRBJ1-2,NA,CATSDFRGDGGYTF
TRBV2,TRBJ2-7,NA,CASSRDMTYEQYF
TRBV19,TRBJ1-1,TRBD1,CASSIQGARGTEAFF
TRBV3-1/TRBV3-2,TRBJ1-4,NA,CASSQDWAATEKLFF
TRBV2,TRBJ2-7,NA,CASSEASSLEQYF
TRBV24-1,TRBJ1-3,NA,CATRAGVIGTISGNTIYF
TRBV3-1/TRBV3-2,TRBJ2-7,NA,CASSQDWEGSSYEQYF
TRBV28,TRBJ1-5,NA,CASSFGPGNQPQHF
TRBV15,TRBJ1-2,TRBD1,CATSRRLQGETTNYGYTF
TRBV27,TRBJ2-1,TRBD2,CASSLGTSGSNEQFF
TRBV5-4,TRBJ1-2,TRBD1,CASSFGGQGKGGYTF
TRBV7-2,TRBJ2-7,TRBD2,CASSPIAGKAYEQYF
TRBV6-5,TRBJ1-1,NA,CASSYKSGGVNTEAFF
TRBV7-9,TRBJ1-3,TRBD1,CASSLGQGENTIYF
TRBV6-5,TRBJ2-7,TRBD1,CASSLGTGPYEQYF
TRBV14,TRBJ2-6,NA,CASSQLGPSGANVLTF
TRBV28,TRBJ1-6,NA,CASNGGSESNNKKSPLHF
TRBV11-1,TRBJ2-5,NA,CASSLAWSQLVETQYF
TRBV7-9,TRBJ2-3,TRBD2,CASSLRGGPSDTQYF
TRBV5-6,TRBJ1-1,NA,CASRSSGGWVEAFF
TRBV9,TRBJ1-1,TRBD1,CASSVAPDGGQGGTEAFF
TRBV21-1,TRBJ1-2,NA,CASSTTTGAAGYTF
TRBV3-1/TRBV3-2,TRBJ1-4,NA,CASSQEADYFNEKLFF
TRBV2,TRBJ1-1,NA,CASSITGLDTEAFF
TRBV28,TRBJ1-1,NA,CASSWARGTEAFF